A single sample gave rise to the 23 T cell receptor beta chains below, sequenced in a study of identical twins. Each CDR3 protein gets one entry after TCRdb re-called the 5' RACE reads with MiXCR. The sample gives 690,000 or so distinct CDR3 sequences, 6.1% of which show up once; 1.5% to 2% is in the top ten. Sequencing used naive T cells sorted from blood. The receptors were sampled from a man aged 18 to 30 in good health.

This clonotype occurred a few times. The chain is built from TRBV7-6 and TRBJ1-4, with D perhaps matching TRBD1 (5 bases). Per the germline V gene, CDR1 is SGHVS and CDR2 is FNYEAQ. V was pared by 4 bases and J by 8 bases, with 20 bases between. This CDR3 has 16 amino acids. The CDR3 region has the DNA TGTGCCAGCAGCTCCCGGGACGAACCGGGAGGAGAAAAACTGTTTTTT. Its protein product is CASSSRDEPGGEKLFF.

This clonotype came up a few times. The chain has TRBV10-3 and TRBJ1-4; TRBD1 is a possible D gene (5 bases). The CDR3 sequence is 12 residues long. The V end lost 6 bases, the J end lost 5 bases, and 7 bases lay between the germline ends. Germline lookup yields CDR1 ENHRY and CDR2 SYGVKD. CDR3 in amino acids: CAISAGNEKLFF. The CDR3, as DNA: TGTGCCATCAGCGCAGGGAATGAAAAACTGTTTTTT.

The genes are TRBV7-2 and TRBJ2-6; D remains unclear. In germline, CDR1 is SGHTA, CDR2 FQGNSA. Trimming stripped 3 bases from V and 3 bases from J, with 9 bases between. The CDR3 has 15 amino acids. CDR3 in amino acids: CASSFGWVGANVLTF. The CDR3 bases are TGTGCCAGCAGCTTTGGGTGGGTTGGGGCCAACGTCCTGACTTTC.

The sample holds many counts of this clonotype. V gene TRBV10-3 combines with J gene TRBJ2-5; the D is unclear. This CDR3 comprises 13 residues. Between the trimmed V and J ends, which lost 4 bases and 1 base, there was a span of 7 bases. Germline-derived CDR1 and CDR2 are ENHRY and SYGVKD. CDR3 region: CAISASGQETQYF. In DNA, the CDR3 is TGTGCCATCAGTGCCTCTGGCCAAGAGACCCAGTACTTC.

This clonotype was seen repeatedly, ten times or more. In DNA, the CDR3 is TGTGCCAGCAGCAGAACAGGGGATGGAAACACCATATATTTT. It is translated as CASSRTGDGNTIYF. The V call is TRBV12-3 or TRBV12-4, the J call TRBJ1-3; 7 bases line up with TRBD1. Unmatched junction bases numbered 5, after V lost 6 bases and J lost 3 bases. The CDR3 is 14 residues long.

V gene TRBV7-2 combines with J gene TRBJ1-5; no reliable D call. The V gene lost 2 bases and the J gene lost 5 bases, with 16 bases spanning the gap. The V gene's germline CDR1 is SGHTA and CDR2 FQGNSA. The CDR3 consists of 16 residues. The CDR3 spells CASSLTPSTGYQPQHF. In DNA form, the CDR3 reads TGTGCCAGCAGCTTAACACCTAGTACGGGGTATCAGCCCCAGCATTTT.

This clonotype appeared a few times. The rearrangement links TRBV11-2 to TRBJ2-3; 7 bases agree with TRBD2. The CDR3 runs 18 residues. J was trimmed by 5 bases and V by 5 bases; bases with no gene match: 19. Germline V CDR1 and CDR2: SGHAT, FQNNGV. The CDR3 loop is CASSPFPSGGSPGDTQYF. The CDR3 nucleotides read TGTGCCAGCAGCCCCTTCCCTTCCGGCGGGAGCCCGGGAGATACGCAGTATTTT.

This clonotype was found many times. J is TRBJ1-2 and V is TRBV10-3; 7 bases fit TRBD1. The germline CDR1 and CDR2 sequences are ENHRY and SYGVKD. V shed 4 bases and J 3 bases; nucleotides not matched to a gene: 5. This CDR3 spans 14 amino acids. CDR3 sequence reads: CAISAGQLYYGYTF. CDR3 nucleotides: TGTGCCATCAGTGCGGGACAGCTCTACTATGGCTACACCTTC.

This clonotype has at least ten counts. J is TRBJ2-7 and V is TRBV4-1; D is perhaps TRBD2 (5 bases). Trimming removed 7 bases at V and 6 bases at J, with 16 bases between. The germline CDR1 and CDR2 sequences are MGHRA and YSYEKL. The length of the CDR3 is 13 residues. The CDR3 region is CASTGKGASEQYV. The CDR3 DNA reads TGCGCCAGCACGGGTAAGGGAGCTAGCGAGCAGTACGTC.

This clonotype occurred a few times. This chain uses TRBV18 with TRBJ1-2, with 9 bases that match TRBD1. The length of the CDR3 is 13 residues. The germline V gene encodes CDR1 KGHSH and CDR2 LQKENI. J gave up 8 bases and V 3 bases, and 4 bases lay outside the gene matches. CDR3 nucleotides: TGTGCCAGCTCACCCACAGGGGGCCAAGGCTACACCTTC. It encodes CASSPTGGQGYTF.

The table lists this clonotype with many counts. The J gene is TRBJ2-2, the V gene TRBV7-2, with D possibly being TRBD1 (6 bases). Per the germline V gene, CDR1 is SGHTA and CDR2 is FQGNSA. V was pared by 3 bases and J by 4 bases, with 12 bases between. This CDR3 spans 15 amino acids. CDR3 sequence (DNA): TGTGCCAGCAGCTTCAGGGGCGGAGGCACCGGGGAGCTGTTTTTT. Translating it yields CASSFRGGGTGELFF.

This clonotype was observed many times. The chain recombines TRBV7-2 with TRBJ2-3, with TRBD2 as a possible D gene (5 bases). V was pared by 0 bases and J by 14 bases, with 12 bases between. The CDR3 has 12 amino acids. Germline-derived CDR1 and CDR2 are SGHTA and FQGNSA. The DNA of the CDR3 is TGTGCCAGCAGCTTAGCTCTAGCCCCCCGGTATTTT. It codes for CASSLALAPRYF.

This clonotype came up many times. V usage is TRBV5-1 and J usage is TRBJ2-5; D gene ambiguous. Germline V CDR1 and CDR2: SGHRS, YFSETQ. The CDR3 runs 13 residues. Trimming pared 3 bases from V and 2 bases from J, leaving 8 bases between. CDR3 in amino acids: CASSSQNQETQYF. The DNA of the CDR3 is TGCGCCAGCAGCTCTCAGAATCAAGAGACCCAGTACTTC.

This clonotype was counted ten times or more. The rearrangement links TRBV12-3 or TRBV12-4 to TRBJ2-1, with 11 bases matching TRBD1. The CDR3 totals 14 residues. The junction had 8 bases not matched to a gene; V was cut back by 7 bases and J by 9 bases. The CDR3 is CASKPGTGGGEQFF. CDR3 DNA: TGTGCCAGCAAGCCCGGGACAGGGGGAGGTGAGCAGTTCTTC.

The rearrangement uses TRBV30 and TRBJ2-3; 12 bases match TRBD2. This CDR3 has 14 amino acids. CDR1 and CDR2 from the germline V gene are GTSNPN and SVGIG (reference sequence). CDR3 DNA: TGTGTCTGCCAGACTAGCGGGAGCGCAGATACGCAGTATTTT. Translation: CVCQTSGSADTQYF. Full variable domain (rest looked up from reference TRBV30 and TRBJ2-3): SQTIHQWPATLVQPVGSPLSLECTVEGTSNPNLYWYRQAAGRGLQLLFYSVGIGQISSEVPQNLSASRPQDRQFILSSKKLLLSDSGFYLCVCQTSGSADTQYFGPGTRLTVL.

The rearrangement joins TRBV5-1 to TRBJ2-2; 15 bases match TRBD2. V gave up 6 bases and J gave up 6 bases; unmatched junction bases: 6. The CDR3 spans 16 residues. Germline-derived CDR1 and CDR2 are SGHRS and YFSETQ. The CDR3 region is CASKGLAGGDAGELFF. The DNA for the CDR3 is TGCGCCAGCAAGGGACTAGCGGGAGGAGACGCCGGGGAGCTGTTTTTT.

This clonotype was observed a few times. The chain is built from TRBV7-6 and TRBJ2-2; 14 positions agree with TRBD2. CDR3 length equals 18 residues. The germline gives CDR1 SGHVS, CDR2 FNYEAQ. V shed 5 bases and J 0 bases; nucleotides not matched to a gene: 5. CDR3 sequence: CASSPRLAGGTNTGELFF. CDR3 nucleotides: TGTGCCAGCAGCCCCCGACTAGCGGGAGGGACGAACACCGGGGAGCTGTTTTTT.

The chain links TRBV4-3 to TRBJ2-7, with 9 positions matching TRBD1. V shed 3 bases, J shed 6 bases, and the junction held 12 bases outside the gene matches. This CDR3 contains 16 residues. The germline CDR1 and CDR2 sequences are LGHNA and YSLEER. The CDR3 DNA reads TGCGCCAGCAGCCAGTTCGCCGGGACAGGGCATTCCGAGCAGTACTTC. It yields the protein CASSQFAGTGHSEQYF.

The genes are TRBV15 and TRBJ2-7; 11 bases align to TRBD2. V gave up 5 bases and J gave up 6 bases; unmatched junction bases: 12. The CDR3 contains 16 residues. Germline CDR1 reads LNHNV; CDR2 reads YYDKDF (reference sequence). CDR3: CATSPAGSGRAVEQYF. As DNA, the CDR3 is TGTGCCACCAGCCCAGCTGGTAGCGGGAGGGCCGTCGAGCAGTACTTC.

This clonotype was recorded at least ten times. The chain carries TRBV10-3 and TRBJ1-5; D gene uncertain. Trimming shortened V by 2 bases and J by 0 bases, and 2 bases separated the two germline ends. CDR3 size: 13 residues. Germline V gives CDR1 ENHRY, CDR2 SYGVKD. The CDR3 nucleotides are TGTGCCATCAGTGAGCTTAGCAATCAGCCCCAGCATTTT. It is translated as CAISELSNQPQHF.

This clonotype occurred many times. In nucleotides, the CDR3 is TGCGCCAGCAGCTTGCCAGGGGCCTACGAGCAGTACTTC. Amino acids: CASSLPGAYEQYF. The genes are TRBV5-1 and TRBJ2-7; possible D gene TRBD1, 6 bases. Deletions cut 1 base from V and 2 bases from J, with 7 bases between. Germline V gene lookup returns CDR1 SGHRS and CDR2 YFSETQ. The CDR3 sequence is 13 residues long. Based on the CDR3 plus reference TRBV5-1 and TRBJ2-7, the full variable domain is KAGVTQTPRYLIKTRGQQVTLSCSPISGHRSVSWYQQTPGQGLQFLFEYFSETQRNKGNFPGRFSGRQFSNSRSEMNVSTLELGDSALYLCASSLPGAYEQYFGPGTRLTVT.

This clonotype has at least ten counts. This chain joins TRBV24-1 and TRBJ2-1; TRBD1 agrees at 10 bases. The CDR3 covers 15 residues. Germline V CDR1 and CDR2: KGHDR, SFDVKD. V was clipped by 4 bases and J by 3 bases; unmatched bases: 2. CDR3 nucleotides: TGTGCCACCAGTGACCGGGACAGGGGCTACAATGAGCAGTTCTTC. This translates into CATSDRDRGYNEQFF.

The J gene is TRBJ2-3, the V gene TRBV9, with unresolved D. Per the germline V gene, CDR1 is SGDLS and CDR2 is YYNGEE. This CDR3 spans 16 amino acids. Trimming stripped 0 bases from V and 0 bases from J, with 11 bases between. CDR3 nucleotide sequence: TGTGCCAGCAGCGTAGGTCCGGTCGATAGCACAGATACGCAGTATTTT. Its translation is CASSVGPVDSTDTQYF.